These 5 T cell receptor beta chains share one sample of origin, sequenced in a study of control samples from healthy donors and cancer patients. The method was immunoSEQ multiplex PCR; TCRdb's version includes in-frame clones alone and lacks a portion of them. The sample records approximately 160,000 clones, approximately 90% being singletons. Sequencing was performed on blood. All receptors derive from a woman aged 25 to 39 in good health.

This chain links TRBV10-2 with TRBJ1-5; 10 nucleotides agree with TRBD1. There are 15 residues in the CDR3. CDR1 is WSHSY and CDR2 is SAAADI in the germline V gene. The ends lost 6 bases at V and 2 bases at J; junction bases unmatched: 4. Here the CDR3 reads CASRPGTGGNQPQHF. The CDR3 DNA reads TGCGCCAGCAGACCCGGGACAGGGGGCAATCAGCCCCAGCATTTT.

This sequence joins TRBV6-5 and TRBJ2-3, with D unclear. V lost 6 bases and J lost 2, with 6 bases in between. Germline V gene sequence: CDR1 MNHEY, CDR2 SVGAGI. The CDR3 totals 12 residues. This CDR3 reads CASRPTTDTQYF. For the CDR3, the DNA is TGTGCCAGCAGGCCCACCACAGATACGCAGTATTTT.

A single count supports this clone. The chain uses TRBV7-8 and TRBJ2-3, with TRBD2 matching over 12 bases. Germline V gene sequence: CDR1 SGHVS, CDR2 FQNEAQ. Trimming cost V 5 bases and J 3 bases; bases outside gene matches: 9. The CDR3 has 17 amino acids. This CDR3 reads CASSRRSGTSGTDTQYF. CDR3 nucleotides: TGTGCCAGCAGCCGCCGGTCGGGGACTAGCGGGACAGATACGCAGTATTTT.

V and J are TRBV15 and TRBJ2-2; 9 bases map to TRBD2. Germline assignment: CDR1 LNHNV and CDR2 YYDKDF (reference sequence). V dropped 0 bases and J dropped 8; count of bases not matched to a gene: 16. CDR3 length: 19 amino acids. CDR3 sequence (DNA): TGTGCCACCAGCAGAGATAGGTTAATAGCGGGAGCCTTACCTGGGGAGCTGTTTTTT. Encoded protein: CATSRDRLIAGALPGELFF.

The chain links TRBV29-1 to TRBJ1-1; the D gene is possibly TRBD1 (5 bases). The germline V gene encodes CDR1 SQVTM and CDR2 ANQGSEA. With 5 bases removed from V and 0 bases from J, the gap between germline ends came to 10 bases. The CDR3 contains 13 residues. The CDR3 DNA is TGCAGCGTTCTTGGGGCTATGAACACTGAAGCTTTCTTT. Amino acids: CSVLGAMNTEAFF.